This T cell receptor beta chain was observed in a study of CD8+ T cells in alopecia areata. Germline V gene data show CDR1 as SQVTM and CDR2 as ANQGSEA. Trimming took off 7 bases at V and 1 base at J, with 10 bases between the two ends. The CDR3 extends over 12 amino acids. Points from the study as a whole: Lesional scalp, especially alopecia totalis/universalis, showed higher clonality than normal scalp. Scalp sample data also include resident alphabeta T cells from normal skin. Although TCR sharing was seen in mice, sharing across patients was less clear, possibly for HLA-related reasons.

T lymphocytes (CD4+ and CD8+) were sorted from PBMCs. Sequencing used cDNA as its template, made by extracting RNA and reverse transcribing it. The protocol was immunoSEQ multiplex PCR, while the TCRdb copy is restricted to in-frame clones and leaves out a portion. Of 150,000 to 200,000 clones in the sample, around 57% were seen once. This clone was found a few times. The antigen is undetermined. Other DNA sequences in the sample encode the same CDR3. Sequenced material: CD4+ T cells sorted from blood. The TCR was taken from a human donor in good health. The rearrangement joins TRBV29-1 to TRBJ1-1; TRBD1 is a possible D gene (5 bases). CDR3 sequence (DNA): TGCAGCGGGAGGGGCGGGAACACTGAAGCTTTCTTT. Protein product: CSGRGGNTEAFF.